This TCR beta chain was obtained from a study of blood T cell repertoires in COVID-19. Looking at the study overall: Samples taken during acute and convalescent COVID-19 were collected in the United States, Italy and Spain. T cells, B-cell-depleted T cells, or PBMCs provided the cDNA or gDNA that served as material.

V lost 5 bases, J lost 2 bases, and 9 bases stayed unmatched. The CDR3 covers 17 residues. The germline V gene has CDR1 MNHEY and CDR2 SVGEGT. As originally analysed: Scientists estimated how many nucleated cells there were by amplifying reference gene primers. Some clones are missing from TCRdb's copy, which holds only in-frame ones; the method was immunoSEQ multiplex PCR. The DNA was the basis for D and trimming; V, J and clone size are from that table. The top ten hold 2% to 3% of the sample, which has a few hundred thousand clones, around 87% seen once. The source is a woman aged 50 to 60 with acute or convalescent COVID-19. The V gene is TRBV6-2 or TRBV6-3, the J gene TRBJ1-5; 10 nucleotides match TRBD1. Sequenced material: peripheral blood. For the CDR3, the DNA is TGTGCCAGCAGTGCCGGGACAGGGGCTGGGGGCAATCAGCCCCAGCATTTT. It codes for CASSAGTGAGGNQPQHF.